This TCR beta chain was sequenced during a study of T cells in localized non-small cell lung cancer. This CDR3 region has 14 residues. V was trimmed by 3 bases and J by 4 bases, leaving 12 bases between them. The germline CDR1 and CDR2 sequences are LGHNT and FRNRAP. Profiled with immunoSEQ multiplex PCR; TCRdb holds only in-frame clones, not every one. The sample carries tens of thousands of clones, around four fifths recorded once. General study findings and limits: Tumor trailed uninvolved adjacent lung in T cell clonality, which peaked there. Within adjacent lung there appeared a median roughly 60 of the top 100 tumor clones. Analysis by sequencing included only one tumor region, so heterogeneity remains possible. A raised T cell density in blood coincided with lengthier overall survival.

With regard to this clone: Antigen: not known.

The clonotype originates from a male donor older than 55 with stage II squamous cell lung carcinoma. The V gene is TRBV12-5, the J gene TRBJ2-5; weak D call: TRBD2 (6 bases). Sequenced material: peripheral blood, taken before any cancer treatment. The CDR3 region has the DNA TGTGCTAGTGGTTTCGGGACTCCCCTAGAGACCCAGTACTTC. Residues: CASGFGTPLETQYF.